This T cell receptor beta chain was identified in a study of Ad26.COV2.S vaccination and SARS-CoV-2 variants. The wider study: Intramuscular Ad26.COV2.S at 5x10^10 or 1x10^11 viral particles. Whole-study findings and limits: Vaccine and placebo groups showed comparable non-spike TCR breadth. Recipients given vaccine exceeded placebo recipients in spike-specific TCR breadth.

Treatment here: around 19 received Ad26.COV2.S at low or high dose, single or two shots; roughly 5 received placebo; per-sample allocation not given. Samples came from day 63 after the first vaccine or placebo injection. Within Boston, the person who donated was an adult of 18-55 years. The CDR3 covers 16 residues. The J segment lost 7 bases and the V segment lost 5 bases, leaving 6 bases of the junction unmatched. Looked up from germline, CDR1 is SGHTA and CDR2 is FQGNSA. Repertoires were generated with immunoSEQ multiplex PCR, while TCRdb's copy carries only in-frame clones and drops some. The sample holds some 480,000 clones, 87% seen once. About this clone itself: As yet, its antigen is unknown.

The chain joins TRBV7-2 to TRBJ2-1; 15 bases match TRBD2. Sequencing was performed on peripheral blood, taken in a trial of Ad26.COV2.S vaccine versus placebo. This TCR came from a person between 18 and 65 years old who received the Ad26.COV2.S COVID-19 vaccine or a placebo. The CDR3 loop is CASSRTSGRVSNEQFF. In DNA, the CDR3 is TGTGCCAGCAGCCGGACTAGCGGGAGGGTTTCTAATGAGCAGTTCTTC.